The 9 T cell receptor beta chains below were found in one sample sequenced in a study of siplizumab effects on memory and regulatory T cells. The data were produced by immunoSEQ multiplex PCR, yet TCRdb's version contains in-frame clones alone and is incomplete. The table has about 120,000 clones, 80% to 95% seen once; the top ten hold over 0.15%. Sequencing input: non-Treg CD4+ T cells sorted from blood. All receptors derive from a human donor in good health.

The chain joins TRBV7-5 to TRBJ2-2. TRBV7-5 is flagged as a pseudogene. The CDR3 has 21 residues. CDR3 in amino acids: CVRSLYRQGPLRPANTGELFF. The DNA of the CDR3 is TGTGTCAGAAGCTTATACCGTCAGGGACCCCTTCGGCCTGCGAACACCGGGGAGCTGTTTTTT.

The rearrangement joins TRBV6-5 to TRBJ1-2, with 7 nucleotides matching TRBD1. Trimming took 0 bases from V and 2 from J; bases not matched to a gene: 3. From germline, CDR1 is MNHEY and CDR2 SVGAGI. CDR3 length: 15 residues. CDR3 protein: CASSYSTGENYGYTF. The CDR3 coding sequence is TGTGCCAGCAGTTACTCTACAGGGGAGAACTATGGCTACACCTTC.

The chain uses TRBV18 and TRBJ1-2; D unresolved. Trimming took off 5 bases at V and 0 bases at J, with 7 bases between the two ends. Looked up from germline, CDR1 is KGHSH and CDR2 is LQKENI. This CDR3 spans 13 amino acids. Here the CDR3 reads CASSTDTNYGYTF. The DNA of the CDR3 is TGTGCCAGCTCAACCGACACTAACTATGGCTACACCTTC.

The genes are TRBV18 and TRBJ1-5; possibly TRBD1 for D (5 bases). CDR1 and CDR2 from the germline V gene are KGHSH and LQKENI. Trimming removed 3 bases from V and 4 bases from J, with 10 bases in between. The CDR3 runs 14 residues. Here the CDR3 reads CASSPGGSNQPQHF. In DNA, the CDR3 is TGTGCCAGCTCACCGGGGGGTTCGAATCAGCCCCAGCATTTT.

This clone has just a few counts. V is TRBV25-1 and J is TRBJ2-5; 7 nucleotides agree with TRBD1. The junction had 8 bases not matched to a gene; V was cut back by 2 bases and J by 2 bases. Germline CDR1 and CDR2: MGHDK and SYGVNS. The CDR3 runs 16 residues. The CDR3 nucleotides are TGTGCCAGCAGTGAAATTGGGGGACAGACACAAGAGACCCAGTACTTC. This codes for CASSEIGGQTQETQYF.

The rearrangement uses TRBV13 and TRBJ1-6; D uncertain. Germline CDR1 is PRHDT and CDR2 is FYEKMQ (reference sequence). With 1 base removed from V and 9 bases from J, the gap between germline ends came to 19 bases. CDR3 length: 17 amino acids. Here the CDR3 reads CASSLESSLGRISPLHF. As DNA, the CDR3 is TGTGCCAGCAGCTTAGAAAGTTCTCTCGGACGGATTTCACCCCTCCACTTT.

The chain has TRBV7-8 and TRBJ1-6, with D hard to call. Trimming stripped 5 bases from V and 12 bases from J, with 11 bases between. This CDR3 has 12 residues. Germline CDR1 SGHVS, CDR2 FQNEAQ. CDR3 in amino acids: CASSLDIGPLHF. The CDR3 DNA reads TGTGCCAGCAGCCTAGATATTGGACCCCTCCACTTT. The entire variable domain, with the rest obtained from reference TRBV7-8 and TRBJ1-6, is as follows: GAGVSQSPRYKVAKRGQDVALRCDPISGHVSLFWYQQALGQGPEFLTYFQNEAQLDKSGLPSDRFFAERPEGSVSTLKIQRTQQEDSAVYLCASSLDIGPLHFGNGTRLTVT.

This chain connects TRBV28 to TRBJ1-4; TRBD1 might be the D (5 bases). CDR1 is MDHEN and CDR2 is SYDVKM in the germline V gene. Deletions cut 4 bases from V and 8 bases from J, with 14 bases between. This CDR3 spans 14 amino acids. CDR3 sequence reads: CASSWAGMKEKLFF. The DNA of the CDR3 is TGTGCCAGCAGTTGGGCAGGGATGAAGGAAAAACTGTTTTTT.

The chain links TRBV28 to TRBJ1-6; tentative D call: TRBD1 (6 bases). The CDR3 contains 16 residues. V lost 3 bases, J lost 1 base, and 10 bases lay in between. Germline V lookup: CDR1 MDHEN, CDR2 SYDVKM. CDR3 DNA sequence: TGTGCCAGCAGTTTGACAGGATCTTCCTATAATTCACCCCTCCACTTT. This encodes CASSLTGSSYNSPLHF. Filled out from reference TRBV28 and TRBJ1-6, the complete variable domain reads DVKVTQSSRYLVKRTGEKVFLECVQDMDHENMFWYRQDPGLGLRLIYFSYDVKMKEKGDIPEGYSVSREKKERFSLILESASTNQTSMYLCASSLTGSSYNSPLHFGNGTRLTVT.